This passage covers 13 T cell receptor beta chains from one sample sequenced in a study of blood T cell repertoires in COVID-19. Some clones are missing from TCRdb's copy, which holds only in-frame ones; the method was immunoSEQ multiplex PCR. The sample holds about 300,000 clones, around 82% seen once. The sequenced sample was peripheral blood. These TCRs come from a woman in her forties or fifties with acute or convalescent COVID-19.

This chain joins TRBV30 and TRBJ2-1, with a tentative D call TRBD1 (6 bases). Germline lookup yields CDR1 GTSNPN and CDR2 SVGIG (reference sequence). V lost 0 bases and J lost 6, with 9 bases in between. CDR3 length equals 13 residues. Written as DNA, the CDR3 is TGTGCCTGGAGTGTACAACAGGGCAATGAGCAGTTCTTC. Translated: CAWSVQQGNEQFF.

V is TRBV19 and J is TRBJ2-3; 8 nucleotides align to TRBD1. The length of the CDR3 is 14 residues. The J segment lost 1 base and the V segment lost 3 bases, leaving 0 bases of the junction unmatched. Germline V gene lookup returns CDR1 LNHDA and CDR2 SQIVND (reference sequence). The CDR3 here is CASSMGQGTDTQYF. The CDR3 DNA sequence: TGTGCCAGTAGTATGGGACAGGGCACAGATACGCAGTATTTT.

The chain is built from TRBV15 and TRBJ2-7, with TRBD1 identical over 9 bases. Germline trimming cut 0 bases from V and 5 bases from J; bases unmatched to any gene: 11. This CDR3 region has 17 residues. In germline, CDR1 is LNHNV, CDR2 YYDKDF (reference sequence). The CDR3 DNA reads as TGTGCCACCAGCAGAGATCGGCAGGGGACAGGGACCGACGAGCAGTACTTC. It encodes CATSRDRQGTGTDEQYF.

V gene TRBV5-1 combines with J gene TRBJ1-3, with TRBD1 as a possible D gene (6 bases). Trimming stripped 0 bases from V and 6 bases from J, with 13 bases between. CDR1 and CDR2 (germline): SGHRS, YFSETQ. This CDR3 spans 15 amino acids. The CDR3 here is CASSLANVGANTIYF. The CDR3 DNA reads as TGCGCCAGCAGCTTGGCCAATGTGGGGGCAAACACCATATATTTT.

The chain has TRBV5-1 and TRBJ2-3; tentative D call: TRBD2 (7 bases). The CDR3 totals 17 residues. The germline gives CDR1 SGHRS, CDR2 YFSETQ. Trimming took 4 bases from V and 5 from J, leaving 23 bases between them. CDR3 region: CASSIIRAGASRDTQYF. CDR3 coding DNA: TGCGCCAGCAGCATAATTCGGGCGGGGGCATCGCGAGATACGCAGTATTTT. Looking up the rest from reference TRBV5-1 and TRBJ2-3 gives the full variable domain: KAGVTQTPRYLIKTRGQQVTLSCSPISGHRSVSWYQQTPGQGLQFLFEYFSETQRNKGNFPGRFSGRQFSNSRSEMNVSTLELGDSALYLCASSIIRAGASRDTQYFGPGTRLTVL.

The rearrangement joins TRBV19 to TRBJ2-3; TRBD2 is a possible D gene (5 bases). Trimming stripped 4 bases from V and 1 base from J, with 9 bases between. CDR3 length: 14 amino acids. Germline V CDR1 and CDR2: LNHDA, SQIVND (reference sequence). For the CDR3, the DNA is TGTGCCAGTAGTACGGGAACCCGCACAGATACGCAGTATTTT. This codes for CASSTGTRTDTQYF.

J is TRBJ2-1 and V is TRBV10-3, with 9 bases matching TRBD2. The germline CDR1 and CDR2 sequences are ENHRY and SYGVKD. Trimming at V came to 3 bases and at J to 1 base, leaving 4 bases not matched to a gene. This CDR3 spans 16 amino acids. DNA of the CDR3: TGTGCCATCAGTGACCAAGCGGGAGGTTCCTACAATGAGCAGTTCTTC. Translated: CAISDQAGGSYNEQFF.

The chain combines TRBV9 with TRBJ1-2, with D possibly matching TRBD1 (5 bases). Per the germline V gene, CDR1 is SGDLS and CDR2 is YYNGEE. Trimming pared 1 base from V and 5 bases from J, leaving 9 bases between. This CDR3 is 13 amino acids long. CDR3 in amino acids: CASSVRDYYGYTF. CDR3 bases: TGTGCCAGCAGCGTAAGGGACTATTATGGCTACACCTTC.

In the case of this clone: This may come from a read error, since a much larger clone is one base off. The chain is built from TRBV5-1 and TRBJ2-3; 12 bases align to TRBD2. J lost 1 base, V lost 4 bases, and 4 bases had no gene match. Germline-derived CDR1 and CDR2 are SGHRS and YFSETQ. The CDR3 has 16 residues. The CDR3 loop is CASSPLAGGGTDTQYF. The CDR3 DNA reads TGCGCCAGCAGCCCGCTAGCGGGGGGGGGCACAGATACGCAGTATTTT. Combining the CDR3 with reference TRBV5-1 and TRBJ2-3 gives the whole variable domain KAGVTQTPRYLIKTRGQQVTLSCSPISGHRSVSWYQQTPGQGLQFLFEYFSETQRNKGNFPGRFSGRQFSNSRSEMNVSTLELGDSALYLCASSPLAGGGTDTQYFGPGTRLTVL.

Only a few counts were recorded for this clone. This CDR3 is also generated by other DNA sequences in the sample. The V gene is TRBV10-3, the J gene TRBJ1-3; 8 nucleotides line up with TRBD1. The CDR3 has 13 amino acids. The germline V gene encodes CDR1 ENHRY and CDR2 SYGVKD. Germline trimming cut 6 bases from V and 4 bases from J; bases unmatched to any gene: 2. CDR3 bases: TGTGCCATCAGGGGACAGGCGGGAAACACCATATATTTT. Amino acid sequence: CAIRGQAGNTIYF.

This clone was picked up a small number of times. The genes are TRBV29-1 and TRBJ1-1, with D tentatively TRBD1 (5 bases). The V end lost 5 bases, the J end lost 4 bases, and 11 bases lay between the germline ends. The germline V gene encodes CDR1 SQVTM and CDR2 ANQGSEA. The CDR3 is 12 residues long. The CDR3 DNA sequence: TGCAGCGTTATGACAGTTGCCACTGAAGCTTTCTTT. Translating gives CSVMTVATEAFF.

The chain is built from TRBV18 and TRBJ1-1; D is unresolved. V was shortened by 3 bases and J by 1 base, with 12 bases between the two germline ends. Per the germline V gene, CDR1 is KGHSH and CDR2 is LQKENI. The length of the CDR3 is 15 residues. The CDR3 spells CASSPPGGQNTEAFF. The CDR3 DNA is TGTGCCAGCTCACCCCCCGGAGGGCAGAACACTGAAGCTTTCTTT.

This clone was detected only once. The V call is TRBV28, the J call TRBJ2-7; 10 bases align to TRBD2. The trim removed 4 bases at V and 0 bases at J, leaving 3 bases unmatched. The CDR3 consists of 15 residues. The germline gives CDR1 MDHEN, CDR2 SYDVKM. In DNA form, the CDR3 reads TGTGCCAGCAGTTCCTCTAGCGGGGGCTCCTACGAGCAGTACTTC. Amino acid sequence: CASSSSSGGSYEQYF.